The sequence of this T cell receptor beta chain was determined in a study of long-term antiretroviral therapy in people with HIV. About the study: The immediate-ART recommendation dates to 2015, and the earliest samples predate it by about a decade.

This was the immunoSEQ v3.0 assay at survey level. Profiling relied on immunoSEQ multiplex PCR, and the TCRdb table lists in-frame clones only, not all of them. The table has about 11,000 clones, roughly 80% seen once. Details on this clone: Its antigen is still unknown.

Overall study results and limits: CDR3 length ranges were narrower in HIV repertoires than in controls.

The length of the CDR3 is 14 residues. CDR1 and CDR2 from the germline V gene are SGHTA and FQGNSA. V shed 4 bases and J 11 bases; nucleotides not matched to a gene: 13. The TCR sequence derives from a man in his forties with HIV. V is TRBV7-2 and J is TRBJ1-2; TRBD1 matches 7 bases. Sample: unsorted PBMCs, taken 1.2 years after starting antiretroviral therapy. CDR3 region: CASSYPGQPSGYTF. In DNA form, the CDR3 reads TGTGCCAGCAGCTACCCGGGACAGCCCTCAGGGTACACCTTC. Full variable domain (rest looked up from reference TRBV7-2 and TRBJ1-2): GAGVSQSPSNKVTEKGKDVELRCDPISGHTALYWYRQSLGQGLEFLIYFQGNSAPDKSGLPSDRFSAERTGGSVSTLTIQRTQQEDSAVYLCASSYPGQPSGYTFGSGTRLTVV.